The present entry profiles one T cell receptor (beta chain) with its context. Its antigen is unidentified. The assay was immunoSEQ multiplex PCR, and TCRdb's table has in-frame clones only and misses some. The table has about 160,000 clones, 88% seen once. These data originate in a study of T cell responses to AZD1222 COVID-19 vaccine. Study results and limitations: Donors in the cohort were predominantly white British and more often female, and clonal diversity was possibly underestimated. Repertoires were sampled only after the peak T cell response.

The receptor was derived from an adult who received the AZD1222 COVID-19 vaccine. The starting material was peripheral blood, obtained 28 days after the second AZD1222 dose.

The CDR3 sequence is CASSLSRTHEDTEAFF. DNA of the CDR3: TGTGCCAGCAGCTTATCAAGGACCCATGAGGACACTGAAGCTTTCTTT. This chain joins TRBV7-9 and TRBJ1-1; D unclear. The CDR3 runs to 16 residues. CDR1 is SEHNR, CDR2 FQNEAQ, per germline (reference sequence). V gave up 2 bases and J gave up 3 bases, with 16 bases separating them.